The 5 T cell receptor beta chains presented below share a single source sample, sequenced in a study of T cells after yellow fever vaccination. TCRdb re-derived calls from the 5' RACE reads in MiXCR, one entry per CDR3 protein. The table shows more than 90,000 distinct CDR3 sequences, with roughly 7.9% occurring only once. The sequences come from CD4+ T cells sorted from PBMCs, collected around 45 days after the first yellow fever vaccination. Source of these receptors: a man aged 18 to 30 who received the YFV17D yellow fever vaccine.

This clonotype was seen at least ten times. V and J are TRBV5-1 and TRBJ2-2; D call uncertain. V lost 4 bases, J lost 7 bases, and 14 bases lay in between. The V gene's germline CDR1 is SGHRS and CDR2 YFSETQ. The CDR3 runs 14 residues. For the CDR3, the DNA is TGCGCCAGCAGCCCCGACATATCCAACGGGGAGCTGTTTTTT. It is translated as CASSPDISNGELFF.

In its sample, this clonotype was seen many times. The chain is built from TRBV2 and TRBJ2-2; a possible D gene is TRBD2 (5 bases). Germline values: CDR1 SNHLY, CDR2 FYNNEI. This CDR3 region has 15 residues. Trimming shortened V by 7 bases and J by 8 bases, and 20 bases separated the two germline ends. The CDR3, as DNA: TGTGCCAGCAACCTCCTGTCAGGACTTTTAGGGGAGCTGTTTTTT. This codes for CASNLLSGLLGELFF.

This clonotype was counted many times. This chain joins TRBV7-9 and TRBJ2-2, with TRBD1 matching 10 bases. Germline CDR1 reads SEHNR; CDR2 reads FQNEAQ (reference sequence). CDR3 length: 18 amino acids. V trimming: 6 bases; J trimming: 4 bases; junction bases outside the gene matches: 14. CDR3 sequence (DNA): TGTGCCAGCAGTACCGGGACAGGGGCCCCCGTGGTCACCGGGGAGCTGTTTTTT. Its protein product is CASSTGTGAPVVTGELFF.

This chain links TRBV5-1 with TRBJ1-2; no clear D. The CDR3 totals 14 residues. With 4 bases removed from V and 0 bases from J, the gap between germline ends came to 10 bases. Germline V lookup: CDR1 SGHRS, CDR2 YFSETQ. CDR3 bases: TGCGCCAGCAGCGCTGGAGGGACTAACTATGGCTACACCTTC. Translating gives CASSAGGTNYGYTF.

Many counts were recorded for this clonotype. The chain combines TRBV12-3 or TRBV12-4 with TRBJ1-1; no reliable D call. With 5 bases removed from V and 5 bases from J, the gap between germline ends came to 18 bases. This CDR3 has 15 amino acids. CDR3 sequence: CASSLPFGFGTEAFF. CDR3 bases: TGTGCCAGCAGTCTGCCGTTTGGGTTCGGGACTGAAGCTTTCTTT.